A single sample gave rise to the 22 T cell receptor beta chains below, sequenced in a study of CD8 T cells in Susac syndrome. Random hexamers were used to reverse transcribe roughly 0.45 to 1 ug of RNA. TCRdb used MiXCR to reprocess the immunoSEQ multiplex PCR reads, holding one entry per CDR3 protein. The data hold some 160,000 distinct CDR3 sequences, with 94% observed a single time. The source material was CD4+ T cells from PBMCs. These TCRs come from a human donor with Susac syndrome.

V and J are TRBV20-1 and TRBJ1-4, with D tentatively TRBD1 (5 bases). The germline V and J ends were trimmed by 0 bases and 5 bases, with 13 bases remaining between them. Germline values: CDR1 DFQATT, CDR2 SNEGSKA (reference sequence). This CDR3 is built from 15 residues. The CDR3 protein is CSARDPNRDNEKLFF. The CDR3 DNA reads TGCAGTGCTAGAGACCCGAACCGGGACAATGAAAAACTGTTTTTT.

This chain connects TRBV4-3 to TRBJ2-7; D is undetermined. The CDR3 is 13 residues long. Per the germline V gene, CDR1 is LGHNA and CDR2 is YSLEER. V shed 4 bases and J shed 5 bases, with 12 bases lying between them. The CDR3 region is CASSLIGIDEQYF. DNA for the CDR3: TGCGCCAGCAGCCTTATAGGAATCGACGAGCAGTACTTC.

V and J are TRBV7-9 and TRBJ1-2, with a weak D call TRBD1 (6 bases). V was cut by 1 base and J by 4 bases, with 16 bases left in between. The CDR3 has 16 residues. Germline assignment: CDR1 SEHNR and CDR2 FQNEAQ (reference sequence). CDR3 bases: TGTGCCAGCAGCTTAGGGATGGGGGCGAACCTCTATGGCTACACCTTC. Protein sequence: CASSLGMGANLYGYTF.

The CDR3 DNA follows: TGTGCCACCAGCAGAGATCCCACAGATACGCAGTATTTT. Amino acids: CATSRDPTDTQYF. V gene TRBV15 combines with J gene TRBJ2-3; no clear D gene. Germline loops: CDR1 LNHNV, CDR2 YYDKDF (reference sequence). The CDR3 totals 13 residues. V lost 0 bases and J lost 2, with 3 bases in between.

The rearrangement uses TRBV20-1 and TRBJ2-2, with 8 bases aligning to TRBD1. J was trimmed by 3 bases and V by 5 bases; bases with no gene match: 8. This CDR3 is built from 15 residues. In germline, CDR1 is DFQATT, CDR2 SNEGSKA (reference sequence). CDR3 sequence: CSAPRTGQDTGELFF. In DNA form, the CDR3 reads TGCAGTGCTCCCCGGACAGGGCAGGACACCGGGGAGCTGTTTTTT.

The rearrangement uses TRBV5-1 and TRBJ2-7; 9 bases are shared with TRBD2. Germline CDR1 and CDR2: SGHRS and YFSETQ. Trimming cost V 0 bases and J 6 bases; bases outside gene matches: 4. The CDR3 contains 14 residues. CDR3 protein: CASSLDPAGGEQYF. As DNA, the CDR3 is TGCGCCAGCAGCTTGGATCCAGCGGGGGGCGAGCAGTACTTC. Supplemented by reference TRBV5-1 and TRBJ2-7, the full variable domain reads KAGVTQTPRYLIKTRGQQVTLSCSPISGHRSVSWYQQTPGQGLQFLFEYFSETQRNKGNFPGRFSGRQFSNSRSEMNVSTLELGDSALYLCASSLDPAGGEQYFGPGTRLTVT.

This clonotype was found once. CDR3: CASSQAPAATNEKLFF. CDR3 DNA sequence: TGCGCCAGCAGCCAAGCCCCGGCCGCAACTAATGAAAAACTGTTTTTT. The chain links TRBV4-3 to TRBJ1-4; no definite D call. The CDR3 totals 16 residues. The V gene's germline CDR1 is LGHNA and CDR2 YSLEER. The V gene lost 1 base and the J gene lost 0 bases, with 9 bases spanning the gap.

The chain joins TRBV3-1 to TRBJ1-2, with D possibly TRBD1 on 5 matching bases. The CDR3 loop spans 16 amino acids. V was shortened by 7 bases and J by 2 bases, with 20 bases between the two germline ends. Germline lookup yields CDR1 LGHDT and CDR2 YNNKEL (reference sequence). The CDR3 DNA reads TGTGCCAGCAACACCGGATCCCGGGACTTCAACTATGGCTACACCTTC. This encodes CASNTGSRDFNYGYTF.

The rearrangement uses TRBV9 and TRBJ1-2; D not certain. CDR1 and CDR2 from the germline V gene are SGDLS and YYNGEE. The CDR3 is 11 residues long. V gave up 3 bases and J gave up 7 bases, with 7 bases separating them. CDR3 sequence: CASSGPFGYTF. The DNA for the CDR3 is TGTGCCAGCAGCGGCCCCTTTGGCTACACCTTC.

This clonotype showed up just once. V and J are TRBV5-6 and TRBJ2-4, with D perhaps TRBD1 or TRBD2 (7 bases each). The V end lost 3 bases, the J end lost 1 base, and 11 bases lay between the germline ends. The CDR3 totals 15 residues. Germline lookup yields CDR1 SGHDT and CDR2 YYEEEE. CDR3 residues: CASSSGGAAKNIQYF. The CDR3 DNA reads as TGTGCCAGCAGCTCAGGGGGGGCGGCCAAAAACATTCAGTACTTC.

This chain links TRBV20-1 with TRBJ1-5, with 8 positions matching TRBD1. J was trimmed by 2 bases and V by 1 base; bases with no gene match: 4. The length of the CDR3 is 15 residues. Germline V gives CDR1 DFQATT, CDR2 SNEGSKA (reference sequence). CDR3 region: CSARVGGQGNQPQHF. The CDR3 bases are TGCAGTGCTAGAGTCGGGGGACAGGGCAATCAGCCCCAGCATTTT.

The V and J genes are TRBV19 and TRBJ1-2; 8 nucleotides match TRBD1. Germline CDR1 LNHDA, CDR2 SQIVND (reference sequence). This CDR3 comprises 17 residues. The V gene end was trimmed by 9 bases and the J gene end by 5 bases; junction bases not matched to a gene: 20. CDR3 protein: CASLRPSLTGAKYGYTF. CDR3 in DNA: TGTGCCAGCTTACGCCCGTCATTGACAGGGGCGAAATATGGCTACACCTTC.

This chain connects TRBV12-3 or TRBV12-4 to TRBJ2-5, with D possibly being TRBD1 or TRBD2 (6 bases each). The CDR3 runs to 16 residues. Trimming took off 4 bases at V and 5 bases at J, with 20 bases between the two ends. DNA of the CDR3: TGTGCCAGCAGTTCCCTGGTGGGGGGCGCGGGGGAGACCCAGTACTTC. It specifies CASSSLVGGAGETQYF.

The chain joins TRBV6-1 to TRBJ1-6; the D gene is possibly TRBD1 (6 bases). The CDR3 loop spans 15 amino acids. Trimming pared 6 bases from V and 7 bases from J, leaving 16 bases between. From germline, CDR1 is MNHNS and CDR2 SASEGT. The CDR3, as DNA: TGTGCCAGCAGGACACAGGGCGCGGACAATTCACCCCTCCACTTT. It specifies CASRTQGADNSPLHF.

The chain has TRBV29-1 and TRBJ1-2; a weak D match, TRBD1 (5 bases). V was pared by 6 bases and J by 4 bases, with 12 bases between. The CDR3 runs to 12 residues. The germline V gene has CDR1 SQVTM and CDR2 ANQGSEA. The DNA of the CDR3 is TGCAGCGTCATCGACAGTGCCTATGGCTACACCTTC. It codes for CSVIDSAYGYTF.

CDR3 residues: CASSANRGTEAFF. As DNA, the CDR3 is TGTGCCAGCAGCGCCAACAGGGGCACTGAAGCTTTCTTT. The gene calls are TRBV7-9 and TRBJ1-1; 7 bases match TRBD1. This CDR3 contains 13 residues. Germline CDR1 SEHNR, CDR2 FQNEAQ (reference sequence). The V segment lost 5 bases and the J segment 4 bases; nucleotides outside the gene matches: 4.

The rearrangement joins TRBV20-1 to TRBJ1-6; 9 nucleotides line up with TRBD1. After removal of 7 bases from V and 8 bases from J, the junction contained 6 bases not matched to a gene. Germline V gene lookup returns CDR1 DFQATT and CDR2 SNEGSKA (reference sequence). This CDR3 is built from 13 residues. CDR3 amino acids: CSGMGQGDSPLHF. Here the CDR3 DNA reads TGCAGTGGCATGGGACAGGGAGATTCACCCCTCCACTTT.

The CDR3 region is CASSVGLASQETQYF. The CDR3 nucleotides read TGTGCCAGCAGCGTGGGACTAGCGTCGCAAGAGACCCAGTACTTC. The rearrangement joins TRBV9 to TRBJ2-5, with TRBD2 matching over 10 bases. V shed 2 bases, J shed 2 bases, and the junction held 3 bases outside the gene matches. The CDR3 has 15 residues. CDR1 and CDR2 (germline): SGDLS, YYNGEE.

The rearrangement links TRBV5-1 to TRBJ2-5, with D unclear. The germline CDR1 and CDR2 sequences are SGHRS and YFSETQ. Trimming took off 1 base at V and 4 bases at J, with 11 bases between the two ends. The CDR3 consists of 14 residues. The CDR3 spells CASSLNTFGETQYF. CDR3 DNA: TGCGCCAGCAGCTTGAACACCTTCGGAGAGACCCAGTACTTC.

The chain uses TRBV5-1 and TRBJ2-5; D is possibly TRBD1 (7 bases). The CDR3 is 13 residues long. V lost 8 bases to trimming and J lost 4 bases, with 15 bases between them. Germline-derived CDR1 and CDR2 are SGHRS and YFSETQ. In DNA, the CDR3 is TGCGCCAGTTCCCAGGGGGGAAGAGAGACCCAGTACTTC. This gives the protein CASSQGGRETQYF.

This chain connects TRBV5-1 to TRBJ2-3; 8 bases are a match to TRBD1. CDR1 is SGHRS, CDR2 YFSETQ, per germline. The J segment lost 3 bases and the V segment lost 4 bases, leaving 10 bases of the junction unmatched. CDR3 size: 16 residues. Here the CDR3 reads CASSTARGLRTDTQYF. CDR3 DNA: TGCGCCAGCAGCACTGCCAGGGGGCTAAGGACAGATACGCAGTATTTT.

The chain couples TRBV6-1 to TRBJ1-2, with D perhaps matching TRBD1 (5 bases). The CDR3 sequence is 13 residues long. Trimming removed 6 bases from V and 7 bases from J, with 15 bases in between. Germline CDR1 and CDR2: MNHNS and SASEGT. The chain's CDR3 is CASSQEEGTGYTF. CDR3 sequence (DNA): TGTGCCAGCAGCCAAGAGGAAGGGACTGGCTACACCTTC.